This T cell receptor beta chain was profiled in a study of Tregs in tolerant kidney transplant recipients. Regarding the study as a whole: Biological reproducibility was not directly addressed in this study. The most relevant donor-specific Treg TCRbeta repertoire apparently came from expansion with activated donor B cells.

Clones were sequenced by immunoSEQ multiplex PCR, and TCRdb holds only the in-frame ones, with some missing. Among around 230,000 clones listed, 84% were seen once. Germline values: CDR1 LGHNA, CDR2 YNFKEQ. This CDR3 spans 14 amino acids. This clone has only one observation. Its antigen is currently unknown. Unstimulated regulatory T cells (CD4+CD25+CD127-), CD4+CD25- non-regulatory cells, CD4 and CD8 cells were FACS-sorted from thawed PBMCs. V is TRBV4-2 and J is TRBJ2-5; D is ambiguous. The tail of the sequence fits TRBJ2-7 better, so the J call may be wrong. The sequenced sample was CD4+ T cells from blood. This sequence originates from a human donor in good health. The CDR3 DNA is TGTGCCAGCAGCCTCCTCCAGCCTGGCTACGAGCAGTACTTC. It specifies CASSLLQPGYEQYF.